This T cell receptor beta chain was obtained from a study of somatic mutations in cytotoxic T cells in rheumatoid arthritis. Study overall: Certain V beta antibody-stained T-cell populations, V beta1+ cells sequenced for TCRB among them, were flow-sorted to nearly 100% purity. Study-wide results and limits: Rheumatoid arthritis patients showed slight TRBV07 underrepresentation, and this was not adjusted for multiple comparisons.

Of note for this clone: Its antigen is currently unknown.

Germline V lookup: CDR1 SNHLY, CDR2 FYNNEI. V dropped 7 bases and J dropped 6 bases, with 10 bases sitting between them. The CDR3 spans 12 residues. TCRdb keeps only in-frame clones here, not all; method: immunoSEQ multiplex PCR. Seen here are approximately 12,000 clones, 70% to 85% observed once, and the top ten hold more than 9%. The source is a woman aged 40 to 50 in good health. This rearrangement joins TRBV2 to TRBJ2-1; D is unclear. Sequenced input: CD8+ T cells sorted from blood. CDR3 residues: CASMLSPNEQFF. The DNA of the CDR3 is TGTGCCAGCATGCTCTCCCCCAATGAGCAGTTCTTC.